Each of the 13 T cell receptor beta chains below was sequenced from the same sample in a study of low-dose radiotherapy and immunotherapy resistance in tumors. Time point here: after trial treatment. Indicated treatment: LDRT plus nivolumab, ipilimumab, low-dose cyclophosphamide and aspirin (RACIN trial). With TRAV- and TRBV-specific primers, first-strand cDNA was made, covering the alpha and beta chains. The PCR that amplified TCRs ran for approximately 20 cycles, relying on a constant-region primer and a V-primer adapter. TCRdb ran MiXCR on the reads and lists one entry per CDR3 protein. The table includes about 44,000 distinct CDR3 sequences, 25% to 30% detected once. The source was PBMCs, collected after low-dose radiotherapy plus immunotherapy. These receptors all stem from a male donor with prostate cancer.

The J gene is TRBJ1-5, the V gene TRBV5-1, with D possibly TRBD1 on 5 matching bases. In germline, CDR1 is SGHRS, CDR2 YFSETQ. The CDR3 loop spans 14 amino acids. V was clipped by 4 bases and J by 2 bases, with 10 bases between them. CDR3 bases: TGCGCCAGCAGCATGGAAGGGGGCAATCAGCCCCAGCATTTT. Its protein is CASSMEGGNQPQHF. Full variable domain (rest looked up from reference TRBV5-1 and TRBJ1-5): KAGVTQTPRYLIKTRGQQVTLSCSPISGHRSVSWYQQTPGQGLQFLFEYFSETQRNKGNFPGRFSGRQFSNSRSEMNVSTLELGDSALYLCASSMEGGNQPQHFGDGTRLSIL.

This clonotype was seen at least ten times. The chain couples TRBV5-1 to TRBJ2-2; 9 bases line up with TRBD1. Germline CDR1 SGHRS, CDR2 YFSETQ. V gave up 5 bases and J gave up 3 bases; unmatched junction bases: 5. This CDR3 contains 15 residues. The CDR3 region has the DNA TGCGCCAGCAGTCGACAGGGGGGTGACACCGGGGAGCTGTTTTTT. Residues: CASSRQGGDTGELFF.

This clonotype was seen repeatedly, ten times or more. The genes are TRBV6-8 and TRBJ1-1; 10 positions match TRBD1. From germline, CDR1 is MNHGY and CDR2 SAAAGT. The CDR3 sequence is 14 residues long. V lost 5 bases to trimming and J lost 4 bases; unmatched junction nucleotides: 4. In DNA form, the CDR3 reads TGTGCCAGCAGTCACCGGGACAGGGGCACTGAAGCTTTCTTT. Its protein product is CASSHRDRGTEAFF.

This clonotype was observed many times. This chain connects TRBV6-2 or TRBV6-3 to TRBJ2-7; 13 positions agree with TRBD2. Looked up from germline, CDR1 is MNHEY and CDR2 is SVGEGT. V lost 9 bases and J lost 2; bases outside the gene matches: 4. The CDR3 spans 14 residues. CDR3 nucleotide sequence: TGTGCCAGTGTGGGGACTAGCGGGACCTACGAGCAGTACTTC. It specifies CASVGTSGTYEQYF.

This clonotype came up many times. The rearrangement uses TRBV27 and TRBJ2-3, with D tentatively TRBD2 (7 bases). Per the germline V gene, CDR1 is MNHEY and CDR2 is SMNVEV (reference sequence). The V end lost 1 base, the J end lost 1 base, and 12 bases lay between the germline ends. CDR3 size: 16 residues. CDR3 amino acids: CASSLWGGLGTDTQYF. In DNA form, the CDR3 reads TGTGCCAGCAGTTTATGGGGGGGGCTTGGCACAGATACGCAGTATTTT.

The CDR3 protein is CASSIRDSSYNEQFF. CDR3 DNA: TGTGCCAGCAGCATCCGGGACAGCTCCTACAATGAGCAGTTCTTC. The genes are TRBV5-3 and TRBJ2-1; 7 nucleotides line up with TRBD1. TRBV5-3 is flagged as an ORF with uncertain function. The junction had 8 bases not matched to a gene; V was cut back by 8 bases and J by 0 bases. CDR3 length equals 15 residues.

This clonotype was found many times. The V gene is TRBV5-4, the J gene TRBJ1-2, with 8 bases aligning to TRBD1. CDR1 is SGHNT, CDR2 YYREEE, per germline (reference sequence). J lost 8 bases, V lost 3 bases, and 12 bases had no gene match. The CDR3 consists of 15 residues. The CDR3 spells CASSSVGQGPSGYTF. CDR3 nucleotides: TGTGCCAGCAGCTCCGTTGGACAGGGTCCTTCCGGCTACACCTTC.

This clonotype is medium-sized within its sample. The chain recombines TRBV28 with TRBJ2-7; D unclear. CDR1 is MDHEN and CDR2 is SYDVKM in the germline V gene. V lost 6 bases and J lost 2, with 8 bases in between. The CDR3 has 12 residues. The CDR3 region is CASSQDAYEQYF. The CDR3 nucleotides read TGTGCCAGCAGCCAGGACGCCTACGAGCAGTACTTC.

This clonotype has ten or more counts. The chain's CDR3 is CANPMMTLSRQDREGSNEQFF. The DNA for the CDR3 is TGTGCCAATCCCATGATGACCCTTTCCCGCCAGGACAGGGAGGGAAGCAATGAGCAGTTCTTC. This chain links TRBV21-1 with TRBJ2-1; TRBD1, the table's D call, lacks a check against the DNA. TRBV21-1 is noted as a pseudogene. The CDR3 runs to 21 residues.

This clonotype was counted a few times. The likely explanation is a read error, given a far larger clone one base away. The V gene is TRBV28, the J gene TRBJ2-7; TRBD1 matches at 7 bases. J was trimmed by 7 bases and V by 4 bases; bases with no gene match: 13. The CDR3 spans 15 residues. Germline V gives CDR1 MDHEN, CDR2 SYDVKM. In DNA form, the CDR3 reads TGTGCCAGCAGTTCTGACAGGGAATCGTTCAATGAGCAGTACTTC. Translating gives CASSSDRESFNEQYF.

A few counts support this clonotype. The chain couples TRBV23-1 to TRBJ2-3; no clear D gene. TRBV23-1 belongs to the ORF category, with a function that is uncertain. Trimming shortened V by 4 bases and J by 6 bases, and 17 bases separated the two germline ends. CDR3 length: 15 amino acids. The CDR3 nucleotides read TGCGCCAGCAGTCGACTGAAAGGTGGGCCGGATACGCAGTATTTT. It codes for CASSRLKGGPDTQYF.

Many counts were recorded for this clonotype. Here the CDR3 reads CASSRETTVHTPGYTF. CDR3 DNA: TGTGCCAGCAGCCGGGAAACGACCGTACATACCCCTGGCTACACCTTC. The rearrangement joins TRBV7-2 to TRBJ1-2; no reliable D call. Germline assignment: CDR1 SGHTA and CDR2 FQGNSA. V lost 5 bases and J lost 7, with 23 bases in between. The CDR3 sequence is 16 residues long.

The V gene is TRBV28, the J gene TRBJ2-3; 7 nucleotides line up with TRBD1. The germline V gene has CDR1 MDHEN and CDR2 SYDVKM. J gave up 1 base and V 7 bases, and 2 bases lay outside the gene matches. CDR3 length: 13 amino acids. The CDR3 coding sequence is TGTGCCAGCAAGGGGGCCGGCACAGATACGCAGTATTTT. Its protein product is CASKGAGTDTQYF.